The 8 T cell receptor beta chains below were found in one sample sequenced in a study of identical twins. Via MiXCR, TCRdb re-called the 5' RACE reads, giving one row per CDR3 protein. The table lists about 700,000 distinct CDR3 sequences, about 9.4% of them singletons, with 0.85% to 1% in the top ten. These same records also appear under a second study, on yellow fever vaccine responses in identical twins.

Sequences were obtained from PBMCs. The receptor set was obtained from a woman between 18 and 29 years old in good health.

The CDR3 coding sequence is TGCAGTGCTAGAGACCCGCTAAGAAATAGCGGGGGGGCTAATGAGCAGTTCTTC. Protein product: CSARDPLRNSGGANEQFF. This chain links TRBV20-1 with TRBJ2-1; TRBD2 agrees at 11 bases. CDR3 length: 18 amino acids. With V trimmed by 0 bases and J by 7 bases, 14 bases remained unmatched. Per germline, CDR1 DFQATT and CDR2 SNEGSKA (reference sequence).

The chain carries TRBV10-2 and TRBJ2-7; the match to TRBD2 covers 7 bases. The germline V gene has CDR1 WSHSY and CDR2 SAAADI. The CDR3 spans 14 residues. J was trimmed by 3 bases and V by 2 bases; bases with no gene match: 4. The CDR3 bases are TGCGCCAGCAGTGAGCTGAAGCGGGACTACGAGCAGTACTTC. It is translated as CASSELKRDYEQYF.

This clonotype was observed a handful of times. The V gene is TRBV4-3, the J gene TRBJ2-2, with 8 bases identical to TRBD1. V dropped 0 bases and J dropped 8; count of bases not matched to a gene: 8. The CDR3 totals 16 residues. CDR1 is LGHNA, CDR2 YSLEER, per germline. The CDR3 DNA follows: TGCGCCAGCAGCCAAGATCGGACAGGGCTAGAAGGGGAGCTGTTTTTT. Protein product: CASSQDRTGLEGELFF.

There are a few counts of this clonotype. This chain connects TRBV29-1 to TRBJ2-1; D is undetermined. Trimming took 4 bases from V and 0 from J, leaving 10 bases between them. The V gene's germline CDR1 is SQVTM and CDR2 ANQGSEA. The CDR3 is 14 residues long. CDR3 protein: CSVGRASSYNEQFF. The CDR3 nucleotides are TGCAGCGTTGGACGGGCAAGCTCCTACAATGAGCAGTTCTTC.

This clonotype has more than one count but fewer than ten. CDR3 DNA sequence: TGTGCCAGCAGCGGGCCGGTGGAATACGAGCAGTACTTC. Amino acids: CASSGPVEYEQYF. The chain carries TRBV7-9 and TRBJ2-7; D is undetermined. Germline V gives CDR1 SEHNR, CDR2 FQNEAQ (reference sequence). The CDR3 covers 13 residues. The ends were cut back, 5 bases at V and 4 bases at J, with 12 bases in the middle. The full variable domain, completed using reference TRBV7-9 and TRBJ2-7, is DTGVSQNPRHKITKRGQNVTFRCDPISEHNRLYWYRQTLGQGPEFLTYFQNEAQLEKSRLLSDRFSAERPKGSFSTLEIQRTEQGDSAMYLCASSGPVEYEQYFGPGTRLTVT.

This clonotype was found a few times. A junction end diverges from the germline sequence, so it may reflect a read error. This chain links TRBV7-7 with TRBJ2-1, with D possibly TRBD1 on 5 matching bases. Germline-derived CDR1 and CDR2 are SSHAT and FNYEAQ (reference sequence). The CDR3 length is 16 residues. The CDR3 coding sequence is TGTGCTAGCAGCTTACTTGGCAGGGAATGGTACAATGAGCAGTTCTTC. Translation gives CASSLLGREWYNEQFF.

This clonotype was seen more than once but under ten times. CDR3 in DNA: TGTGCCAGCAGCCAAACCCCGGTGCTAGCGAATCAAGGGGATACGCAGTATTTT. Translating it yields CASSQTPVLANQGDTQYF. This rearrangement joins TRBV4-2 to TRBJ2-3; TRBD2 might be the D (6 bases). V lost 2 bases and J lost 6, with 24 bases in between. Germline loops: CDR1 LGHNA, CDR2 YNFKEQ. The length of the CDR3 is 18 residues.

This clonotype was observed a handful of times. This chain joins TRBV9 and TRBJ1-2, with D maybe TRBD1 (5 bases). The V end was cut by 0 bases, the J end by 6 bases, with 15 bases between. CDR3 length: 15 residues. The germline V gene has CDR1 SGDLS and CDR2 YYNGEE. CDR3 loop: CASSVDDLRGDGYTF. CDR3 DNA: TGTGCCAGCAGCGTAGATGACCTCCGGGGCGATGGCTACACCTTC.